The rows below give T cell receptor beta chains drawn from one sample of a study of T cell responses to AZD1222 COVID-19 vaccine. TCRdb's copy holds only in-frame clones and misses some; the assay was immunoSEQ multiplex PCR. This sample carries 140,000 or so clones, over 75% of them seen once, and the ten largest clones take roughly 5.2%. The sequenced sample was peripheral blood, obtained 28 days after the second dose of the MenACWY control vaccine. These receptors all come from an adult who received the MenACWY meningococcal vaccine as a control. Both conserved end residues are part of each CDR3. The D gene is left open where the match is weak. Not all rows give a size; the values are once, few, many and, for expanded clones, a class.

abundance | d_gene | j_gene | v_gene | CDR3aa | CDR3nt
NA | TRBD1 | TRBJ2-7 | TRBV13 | CASSQRQGAYEQYF | TGTGCCAGCAGCCAGCGACAGGGGGCCTACGAGCAGTACTTC
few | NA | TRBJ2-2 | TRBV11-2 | CASSLDGQIYTGELFF | TGTGCCAGCAGCTTAGATGGACAGATCTACACCGGGGAGCTGTTTTTT
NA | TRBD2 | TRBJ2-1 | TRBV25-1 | CASSGTSGRAKFF | TGTGCCAGCTCCGGGACTAGCGGGAGGGCGAAGTTCTTC
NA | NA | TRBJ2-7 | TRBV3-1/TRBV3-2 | CASSPGWEQYF | TGTGCCAGCAGCCCGGGATGGGAGCAGTACTTC
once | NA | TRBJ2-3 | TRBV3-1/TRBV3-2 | CASSEADTQYF | TGTGCCAGCTCTGAGGCTGATACGCAGTATTTT
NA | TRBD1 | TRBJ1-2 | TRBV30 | CAWRNTGGNYGYTF | TGTGCCTGGAGGAATACAGGGGGAAACTATGGCTACACCTTC
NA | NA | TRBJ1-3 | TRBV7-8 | CASRPWASGNTIYF | TGTGCCAGCCGACCGTGGGCGTCCGGAAACACCATATATTTT
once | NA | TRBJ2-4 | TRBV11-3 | CASSPAGQLRAKNIQYF | TGTGCCAGCAGCCCAGCCGGCCAACTAAGGGCCAAAAACATTCAGTACTTC
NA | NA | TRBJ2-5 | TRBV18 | CASSPSFGVAETQYF | TGTGCCAGCTCACCATCTTTTGGAGTTGCGGAGACCCAGTACTTC
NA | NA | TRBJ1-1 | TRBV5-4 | CASSLGVNTEAFF | TGTGCCAGCAGCTTGGGGGTAAACACTGAAGCTTTCTTT
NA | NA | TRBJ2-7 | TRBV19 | CASSIRISSYEQYF | TGTGCCAGTAGTATTCGTATCAGCTCCTACGAGCAGTACTTC
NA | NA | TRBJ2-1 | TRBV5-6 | CASSFDRFNEQFF | TGTGCCAGCAGCTTCGACAGGTTCAATGAGCAGTTCTTC
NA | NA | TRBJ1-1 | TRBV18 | CASSNQANTEAFF | TGTGCCAGCTCAAACCAGGCGAACACTGAAGCTTTCTTT
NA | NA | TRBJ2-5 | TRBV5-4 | CASSLGTSGQETQYF | TGTGCCAGCAGCTTAGGCACCTCGGGGCAAGAGACCCAGTACTTC
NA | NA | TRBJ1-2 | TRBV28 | CASSALAGYYGYTF | TGTGCCAGCAGCGCTTTGGCAGGCTACTATGGCTACACCTTC
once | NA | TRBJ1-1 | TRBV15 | CATSREGLRNTEAFF | TGTGCCACCAGCAGAGAGGGGTTACGGAACACTGAAGCTTTCTTT
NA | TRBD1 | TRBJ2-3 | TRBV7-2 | CASSLMQGARDTQYF | TGTGCCAGCAGCTTAATGCAGGGGGCGCGAGATACGCAGTATTTT
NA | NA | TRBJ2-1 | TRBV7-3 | CASSLGQDNEQFF | TGTGCCAGCAGCTTAGGTCAGGACAATGAGCAGTTCTTC
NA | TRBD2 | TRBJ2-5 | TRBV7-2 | CASTPQLAGPQETQYF | TGTGCCAGCACCCCCCAACTAGCGGGGCCTCAAGAGACCCAGTACTTC
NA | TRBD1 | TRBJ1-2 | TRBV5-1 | CASSSDRGGGYTF | TGCGCCAGCAGCAGTGACAGGGGCGGAGGCTACACCTTC
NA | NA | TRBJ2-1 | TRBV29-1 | CSVGTARESSYNEQFF | TGCAGCGTTGGCACGGCTCGGGAGAGCTCCTACAATGAGCAGTTCTTC
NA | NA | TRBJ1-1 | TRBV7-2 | CASSLVSDSEAFF | TGTGCCAGCAGCTTAGTATCGGACAGTGAAGCTTTCTTT
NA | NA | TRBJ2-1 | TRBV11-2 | CASSRLANEQFF | TGTGCCAGCAGCCGTCTAGCGAATGAGCAGTTCTTC
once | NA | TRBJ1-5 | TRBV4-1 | CASSQDRGDYSNQPQHF | TGCGCCAGCAGCCAAGATCGGGGCGATTATAGCAATCAGCCCCAGCATTTT
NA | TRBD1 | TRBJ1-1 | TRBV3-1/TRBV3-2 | CASSQGQGRAFF | TGTGCCAGCAGCCAAGGACAGGGGAGAGCTTTCTTT
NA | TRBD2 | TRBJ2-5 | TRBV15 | CATSRPGTSQETQYF | TGTGCCACCAGCAGACCCGGGACTAGCCAAGAGACCCAGTACTTC